These T cell receptor beta chains were read from a single sample in a study of shared clonotypes between healthy human individuals. Only in-frame clones appear in the TCRdb table, and some are missing; sequencing was by immunoSEQ multiplex PCR. The sample comprises about 980,000 clones, 76% of which are singletons, and about 1.5% rests with the top ten. Sequences were obtained from memory CD4+ T cells sorted from blood. All receptors derive from a young man in good health. CDR3s include the opening cysteine and the closing phenylalanine or tryptophan. D genes are given only for firm matches. Not every row has a clone size; where given, it reads once, few, many or a size class.

j_gene,v_gene,d_gene,abundance,CDR3aa,CDR3nt
TRBJ2-3,TRBV14,TRBD1,.,CASNPFGVGGTSSTDTQYF,TGTGCCAGCAACCCGTTCGGGGTAGGGGGCACATCTAGCACAGATACGCAGTATTTT
TRBJ1-5,TRBV28,TRBD1,.,CASEPPGQINQPQHF,TGTGCCAGCGAGCCGCCGGGACAGATCAATCAGCCCCAGCATTTT
TRBJ1-1,TRBV29-1,.,many,CSVVGQHVNTEAFF,TGCAGCGTTGTTGGACAGCATGTGAACACTGAAGCTTTCTTT
TRBJ2-5,TRBV2,TRBD2,once,CASSEGTRRVGAQYF,TGTGCCAGCAGTGAAGGGACTAGGAGGGTTGGGGCCCAGTACTTC
TRBJ1-2,TRBV27,.,few,CASSLWQGAGYTF,TGTGCCAGCAGTTTGTGGCAGGGTGCTGGCTACACCTTC
TRBJ2-7,TRBV30,.,.,CAWNVIRSYEQYF,TGTGCCTGGAATGTGATTCGCTCCTACGAGCAGTACTTC
TRBJ2-5,TRBV5-4,TRBD2,.,CASSFLTSGQETQYF,TGTGCCAGCAGCTTCCTTACTAGCGGCCAAGAGACCCAGTACTTC
TRBJ1-2,TRBV27,.,.,CASSLSPGISGYTF,TGTGCCAGCAGTTTATCCCCAGGGATCTCTGGCTACACCTTC
TRBJ1-1,TRBV6-1,.,.,CASSVQNTEAFF,TGTGCCAGCAGTGTCCAAAACACTGAAGCTTTCTTT
TRBJ2-5,TRBV5-4,.,.,CASSLRGGRQETQYF,TGTGCCAGCAGCTTAAGGGGCGGGCGCCAAGAGACCCAGTACTTC
TRBJ2-1,TRBV18,TRBD1,few,CASSPTMTGTNNEQFF,TGTGCCAGCTCACCAACCATGACAGGGACGAACAATGAGCAGTTCTTC
TRBJ2-2,TRBV6-1,.,.,CASNGNANTGELFF,TGTGCCAGCAATGGAAACGCGAACACCGGGGAGCTGTTTTTT
TRBJ2-2,TRBV30,TRBD2,.,CAWSVQAGAKLFF,TGTGCCTGGAGTGTACAAGCGGGAGCGAAGCTGTTTTTT
TRBJ1-1,TRBV29-1,.,.,CSARFGGTEAFF,TGCAGCGCCCGGTTCGGGGGGACTGAAGCTTTCTTT
TRBJ2-1,TRBV9,.,few,CASSGRGRDGDEQFF,TGTGCCAGCAGCGGAAGGGGGAGAGATGGCGATGAGCAGTTCTTC
TRBJ1-5,TRBV27,TRBD1,few,CASGTGYQPQHF,TGTGCCAGCGGGACAGGGTATCAGCCCCAGCATTTT
TRBJ2-2,TRBV2,.,.,CASTRSGGPRAGTGELFF,TGTGCCAGCACTAGAAGTGGGGGACCACGCGCGGGCACCGGGGAGCTGTTTTTT